This entry is about one T cell receptor (beta chain). This receptor's antigen is unknown. A much bigger clone sits one base away, suggesting this may be a read error. TCRdb lists the instrument as Illumina HiSeq 1500. Starting from the raw public reads, TCRdb applied fastp trimming at Q25, assembled clones with MiXCR and retained in-frame beta chains. Rows with one shared CDR3 protein collapse into an entry with the most common genes and DNA. This sample holds approximately 180,000 distinct CDR3 sequences; 8.5% to 10% were observed only once. 4.6% of the sample is in the top ten clones. This specimen comes from a study of T cell repertoires in cytomegalovirus infection (dated by TCRdb to between 2017 and 2020). Regarding the complete study: Donor HLA type was relevant to the analysis, because carriage of CMV infection together with the matching HLA type was indicated by public TCR beta signatures.

What the research found in general, with its limitations: Cumulative frequency of public TCR beta family members discriminated carriers of CMV infection plus the relevant HLA type in this cohort and an independent roughly 330-donor cohort. The ex vivo response was dominated by HLA-C-restricted CMV-specific TCR beta clonotypes, which also provided the single most frequent clonotype in two of eight donors.

The CDR3 runs 16 residues from the cysteine to the phenylalanine. This entry keeps only the CDR3 DNA: 48 bases, framed from base 1. CDR1 is given as MDHEN and CDR2 as SYDVKM, both from the germline V gene. Sequences were obtained from PBMCs. The source is a human donor in good health (CMV status not recorded). Some clones in this sample may be carry-over from other donors' samples. The chain links TRBV28 with TRBJ1-5; the D gene assignment is ambiguous. The base sequence is TGTGCCAGCAGTTTTGGGTTTAAAACGGTCAATCGGCCCCAGCATTTT. It encodes CASSFGFKTVNRPQHF. The full variable domain, with segments outside the CDR3 supplied by the reference TRBV28 and TRBJ1-5 proteins, appears as DVKVTQSSRYLVKRTGEKVFLECVQDMDHENMFWYRQDPGLGLRLIYFSYDVKMKEKGDIPEGYSVSREKKERFSLILESASTNQTSMYLCASSFGFKTVNRPQHFGDGTRLSIL.